The 10 T cell receptor beta chains presented below share a single source sample, sequenced in a study of human T cells and chemical hapten exposure. Someone pulled total RNA out of unfractionated whole blood. The library tagged each cDNA molecule with unique molecular identifiers. TCRdb re-called the reads through MiXCR, storing one row per CDR3 protein. The profile shows about 120,000 distinct CDR3 sequences, 8% to 9.5% of them singletons. The material sequenced was whole blood. Receptors originate from a human donor in good health. Some clones in this sample may be carry-over from other donors' samples.

This clonotype has a handful of counts. J is TRBJ2-2 and V is TRBV15; D is perhaps TRBD2 (6 bases). The CDR3 length is 16 residues. Germline values: CDR1 LNHNV, CDR2 YYDKDF (reference sequence). The V gene lost 5 bases and the J gene lost 1 base, with 14 bases spanning the gap. The CDR3 nucleotides read TGTGCCACCAGCCTACACCTAGCGCTGAACACCGGGGAGCTGTTTTTT. The encoded protein is CATSLHLALNTGELFF.

This clonotype was recorded a few times. This chain connects TRBV4-3 to TRBJ1-5; D not resolved. This CDR3 has 14 residues. Trimming cost V 1 base and J 1 base, with 5 bases left between them. CDR1 LGHNA and CDR2 YSLEER come from the germline V gene. The CDR3 sequence: CASSQGQSNQPQHF. The CDR3 DNA sequence: TGCGCCAGCAGCCAAGGGCAGAGCAATCAGCCCCAGCATTTT.

This clonotype came up many times. The J gene is TRBJ1-2, the V gene TRBV10-2; weak D call: TRBD1 (6 bases). The CDR3 loop spans 15 amino acids. CDR1 and CDR2 (germline): WSHSY, SAAADI. Trimming shortened V by 4 bases and J by 6 bases, and 18 bases separated the two germline ends. The CDR3 loop reads CASSVDSKKVDGYTF. As DNA, the CDR3 is TGCGCCAGCAGTGTGGACAGCAAGAAGGTCGATGGCTACACCTTC.

This clonotype has a count of ten or more. The V and J genes are TRBV27 and TRBJ1-1; 7 positions agree with TRBD1. The CDR3 length is 15 residues. With V trimmed by 0 bases and J by 6 bases, 7 bases remained unmatched. The germline gives CDR1 MNHEY, CDR2 SMNVEV (reference sequence). In nucleotides, the CDR3 is TGTGCCAGCAGTTTATCGATGGGCCAGGGGGCTGAAGCTTTCTTT. Residues: CASSLSMGQGAEAFF.

The chain recombines TRBV7-9 with TRBJ2-7; D may be TRBD2 (7 bases). The CDR3 extends over 14 amino acids. CDR1 is SEHNR, CDR2 FQNEAQ, per germline (reference sequence). V lost 0 bases to trimming and J lost 4 bases, with 10 bases between them. Here the CDR3 DNA reads TGTGCCAGCAGCTTAGCGGGGGGGCAGTACGAGCAGTACTTC. Translating it yields CASSLAGGQYEQYF.

This clonotype has a handful of counts. The V and J genes are TRBV20-1 and TRBJ2-1; D is possibly TRBD2 (5 bases). CDR1 is DFQATT, CDR2 SNEGSKA, per germline (reference sequence). The length of the CDR3 is 11 residues. V lost 6 bases and J lost 7, with 10 bases in between. Here the CDR3 reads CSAQRVNEQFF. The CDR3 nucleotides are TGCAGTGCCCAGAGGGTAAATGAGCAGTTCTTC.

This chain uses TRBV13 with TRBJ1-2; 7 bases fit TRBD1. Germline V gene data show CDR1 as PRHDT and CDR2 as FYEKMQ (reference sequence). The CDR3 has 17 amino acids. V lost 2 bases to trimming and J lost 1 base; unmatched junction nucleotides: 10. CDR3 sequence (DNA): TGTGCCAGCAGCTTATCTTTCGACAGGGTGGATAACTATGGCTACACCTTC. It yields the protein CASSLSFDRVDNYGYTF.

The sample holds many counts of this clonotype. This chain joins TRBV20-1 and TRBJ1-4, with 11 nucleotides matching TRBD1. CDR3 size: 15 residues. The germline gives CDR1 DFQATT, CDR2 SNEGSKA (reference sequence). The V and J ends lost 5 bases and 3 bases, in that order; junction bases with no gene match: 5. The CDR3 protein is CSAGDRGAANEKLFF. In DNA, the CDR3 is TGCAGTGCTGGGGACAGGGGGGCGGCTAATGAAAAACTGTTTTTT.

V and J are TRBV5-1 and TRBJ2-1; the D gene could be TRBD1 or TRBD2 (5 bases each). The V and J ends lost 0 bases and 8 bases respectively, with 12 bases between them. CDR3 size: 14 residues. From germline, CDR1 is SGHRS and CDR2 YFSETQ. The CDR3 nucleotides are TGCGCCAGCAGCTTGGAAAGGGGCGGGTATGAGCAGTTCTTC. As protein: CASSLERGGYEQFF.

A few counts support this clonotype. The rearrangement uses TRBV27 and TRBJ2-4, with D possibly TRBD2 on 7 matching bases. Trimming cost V 5 bases and J 12 bases, with 17 bases left between them. CDR1 is MNHEY, CDR2 SMNVEV, per germline (reference sequence). This CDR3 contains 13 residues. The CDR3: CASSGSSAGAQYF. CDR3 DNA: TGTGCCAGCAGTGGGTCTAGCGCGGGGGCTCAGTACTTC.